This T cell receptor beta chain stems from a study of T cell repertoires in cytomegalovirus infection. Study-level information: Public TCR beta signatures were indicative of both CMV infection and a matching HLA type.

V was cut by 3 bases and J by 6 bases, with 9 bases left in between. Germline V CDR1 and CDR2: SNHLY, FYNNEI. The CDR3 has 13 residues. TCRdb re-called the reads through MiXCR, storing one row per CDR3 protein. The profile shows about 63,000 distinct CDR3 sequences, 20% of them singletons. Regarding this clonotype: Its antigen is still unknown.

The TCR sequence derives from a human donor in good health (CMV status not recorded). Some clones in this sample may be carry-over from other donors' samples. This chain joins TRBV2 and TRBJ1-5; D might be TRBD1 (5 bases). Sequenced material: CD8+ T cells from cultured PBMCs, taken from culture after CMV antigen stimulation. DNA for the CDR3: TGTGCCAGCAGTGAGGGGCTTGTTCAGCCCCAGCATTTT. The encoded protein is CASSEGLVQPQHF.